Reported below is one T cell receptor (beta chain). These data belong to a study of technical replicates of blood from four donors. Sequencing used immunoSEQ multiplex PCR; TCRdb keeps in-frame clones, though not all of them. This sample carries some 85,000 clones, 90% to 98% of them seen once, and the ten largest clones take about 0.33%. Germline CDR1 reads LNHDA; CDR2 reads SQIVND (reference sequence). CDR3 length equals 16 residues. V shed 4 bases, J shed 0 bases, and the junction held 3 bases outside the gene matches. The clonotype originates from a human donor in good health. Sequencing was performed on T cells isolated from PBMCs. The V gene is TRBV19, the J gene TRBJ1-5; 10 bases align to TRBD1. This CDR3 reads CASSRGTGASNQPQHF. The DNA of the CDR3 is TGTGCCAGTAGTAGAGGGACAGGGGCTAGCAATCAGCCCCAGCATTTT.